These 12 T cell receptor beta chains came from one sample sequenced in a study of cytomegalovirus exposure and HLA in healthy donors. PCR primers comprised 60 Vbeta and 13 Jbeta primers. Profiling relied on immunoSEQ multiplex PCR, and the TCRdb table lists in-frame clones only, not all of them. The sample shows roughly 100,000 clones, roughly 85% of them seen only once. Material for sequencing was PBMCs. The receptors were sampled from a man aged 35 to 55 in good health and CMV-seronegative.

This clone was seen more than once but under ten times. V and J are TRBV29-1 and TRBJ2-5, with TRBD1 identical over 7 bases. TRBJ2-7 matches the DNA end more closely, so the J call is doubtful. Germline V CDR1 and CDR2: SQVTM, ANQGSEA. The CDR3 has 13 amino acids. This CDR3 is CSVEEARGNEQYF. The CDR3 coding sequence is TGCAGCGTTGAAGAGGCCAGGGGGAACGAGCAGTACTTC.

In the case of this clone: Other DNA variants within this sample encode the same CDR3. The CDR3 DNA reads as TGTGCCAGCAGCGTCCCGACTAGCGGGGAGAGGCATTCCGGGGAGCTGTTTTTT. This encodes CASSVPTSGERHSGELFF. The chain couples TRBV9 to TRBJ2-2; 11 bases line up with TRBD2. V was clipped by 2 bases and J by 6 bases; unmatched bases: 12. The CDR3 is 18 residues long. Germline-derived CDR1 and CDR2 are SGDLS and YYNGEE.

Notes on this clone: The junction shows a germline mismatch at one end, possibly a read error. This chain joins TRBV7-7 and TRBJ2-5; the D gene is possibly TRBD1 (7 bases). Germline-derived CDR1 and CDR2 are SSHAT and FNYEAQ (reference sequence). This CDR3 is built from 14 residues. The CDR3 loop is CASSLAGTAGTQYF. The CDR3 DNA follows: TGTGCTAGCAGCTTAGCTGGGACAGCGGGGACCCAGTACTTC.

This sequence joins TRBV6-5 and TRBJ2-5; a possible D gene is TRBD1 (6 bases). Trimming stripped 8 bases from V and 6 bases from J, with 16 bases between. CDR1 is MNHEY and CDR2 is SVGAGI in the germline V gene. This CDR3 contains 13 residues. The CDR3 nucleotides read TGTGCCAGCGGAGGACAGCCCACCCAGACCCAGTACTTC. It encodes CASGGQPTQTQYF.

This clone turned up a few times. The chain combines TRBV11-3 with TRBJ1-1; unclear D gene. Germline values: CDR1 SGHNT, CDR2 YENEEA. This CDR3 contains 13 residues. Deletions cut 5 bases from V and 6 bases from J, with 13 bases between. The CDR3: CASSPPGVAEAFF. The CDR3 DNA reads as TGTGCCAGCAGCCCGCCCGGGGTGGCTGAAGCTTTCTTT.

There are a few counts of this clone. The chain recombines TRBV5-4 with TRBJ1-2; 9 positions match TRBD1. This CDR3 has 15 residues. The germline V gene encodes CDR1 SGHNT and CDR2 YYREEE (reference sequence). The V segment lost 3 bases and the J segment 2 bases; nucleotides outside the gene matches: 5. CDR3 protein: CASSSPGQGNYGYTF. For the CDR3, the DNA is TGTGCCAGCAGCTCACCCGGACAGGGGAACTATGGCTACACCTTC.

Here the CDR3 reads CASSQGTTGYEQYF. The DNA for the CDR3 is TGTGCCAGCAGCCAGGGCACCACCGGTTACGAGCAGTACTTC. The chain uses TRBV2 and TRBJ2-7, with a weak D call TRBD1 (5 bases). CDR1 and CDR2 from the germline V gene are SNHLY and FYNNEI. The CDR3 length is 14 residues. V dropped 6 bases and J dropped 4 bases, with 16 bases sitting between them.

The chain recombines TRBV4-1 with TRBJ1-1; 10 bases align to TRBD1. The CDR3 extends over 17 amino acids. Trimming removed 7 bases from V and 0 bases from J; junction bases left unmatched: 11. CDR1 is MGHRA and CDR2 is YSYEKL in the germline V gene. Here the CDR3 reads CASTTRQGATMNTEAFF. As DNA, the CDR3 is TGCGCCAGCACAACGCGACAGGGGGCGACCATGAACACTGAAGCTTTCTTT.

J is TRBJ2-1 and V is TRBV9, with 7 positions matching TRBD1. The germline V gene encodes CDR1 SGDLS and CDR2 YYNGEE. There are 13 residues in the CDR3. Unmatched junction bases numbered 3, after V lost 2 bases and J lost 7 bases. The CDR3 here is CASSVTGRNEQFF. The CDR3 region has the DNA TGTGCCAGCAGCGTGACAGGGAGAAATGAGCAGTTCTTC.

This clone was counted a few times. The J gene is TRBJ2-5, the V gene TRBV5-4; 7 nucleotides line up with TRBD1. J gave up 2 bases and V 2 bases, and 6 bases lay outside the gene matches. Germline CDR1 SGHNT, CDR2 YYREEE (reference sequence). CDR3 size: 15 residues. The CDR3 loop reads CASSLGGQRQETQYF. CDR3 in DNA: TGTGCCAGCAGCTTAGGGGGACAGAGACAAGAGACCCAGTACTTC.

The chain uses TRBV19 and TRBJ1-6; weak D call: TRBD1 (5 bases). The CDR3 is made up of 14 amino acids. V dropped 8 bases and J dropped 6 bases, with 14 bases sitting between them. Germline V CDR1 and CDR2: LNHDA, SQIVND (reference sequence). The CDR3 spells CASGLTATNSPLHF. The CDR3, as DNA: TGTGCCAGTGGTTTGACAGCTACTAATTCACCCCTCCACTTT. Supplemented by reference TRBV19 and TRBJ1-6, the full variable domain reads DGGITQSPKYLFRKEGQNVTLSCEQNLNHDAMYWYRQDPGQGLRLIYYSQIVNDFQKGDIAEGYSVSREKKESFPLTVTSAQKNPTAFYLCASGLTATNSPLHFGNGTRLTVT.

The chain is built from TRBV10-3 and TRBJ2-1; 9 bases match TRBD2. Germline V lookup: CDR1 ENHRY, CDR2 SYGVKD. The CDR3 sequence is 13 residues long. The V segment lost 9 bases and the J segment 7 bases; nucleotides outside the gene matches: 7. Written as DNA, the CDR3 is TGTGCCATTCTTAGTAGCGGGGGTAATGAGCAGTTCTTC. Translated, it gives CAILSSGGNEQFF.